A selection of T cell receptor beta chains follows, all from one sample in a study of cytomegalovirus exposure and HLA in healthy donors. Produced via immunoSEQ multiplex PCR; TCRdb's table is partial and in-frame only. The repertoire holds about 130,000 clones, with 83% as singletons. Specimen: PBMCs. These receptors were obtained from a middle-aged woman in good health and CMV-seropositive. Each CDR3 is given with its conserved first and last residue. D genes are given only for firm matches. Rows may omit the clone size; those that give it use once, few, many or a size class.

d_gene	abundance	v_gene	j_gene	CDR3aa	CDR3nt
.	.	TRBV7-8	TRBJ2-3	CASSTGWRVTDTQYF	TGTGCCAGCAGTACCGGCTGGAGGGTAACCGATACGCAGTATTTT
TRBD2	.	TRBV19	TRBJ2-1	CASSMRLAGYNEQFF	TGTGCCAGTAGTATGAGGCTAGCGGGGTACAATGAGCAGTTCTTC
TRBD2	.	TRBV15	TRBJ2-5	CATSRDITSGRETQYF	TGTGCCACCAGCAGAGATATCACTAGCGGGAGAGAGACCCAGTACTTC
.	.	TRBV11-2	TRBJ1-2	CASSLSGSGYTF	TGTGCCAGCAGCTTAAGCGGCAGCGGCTACACCTTC
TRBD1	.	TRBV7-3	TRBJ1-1	CASSPSPHILPDRVTTEAFF	TGTGCCAGCAGCCCGTCGCCGCACATATTACCAGACAGGGTCACCACTGAAGCTTTCTTT
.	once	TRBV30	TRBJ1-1	CAWNDAGGTEAFF	TGTGCCTGGAACGACGCGGGAGGCACTGAAGCTTTCTTT
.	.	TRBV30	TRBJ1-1	CAWSVWGGDTEAFF	TGTGCCTGGAGTGTTTGGGGCGGTGACACTGAAGCTTTCTTT
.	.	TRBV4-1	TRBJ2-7	CASSRPFGQPYEQYF	TGCGCCAGCAGCCGGCCATTCGGACAGCCCTACGAGCAGTACTTC
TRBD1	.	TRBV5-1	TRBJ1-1	CASSQDRVNTEAFF	TGCGCCAGCAGCCAAGACAGGGTAAACACTGAAGCTTTCTTT
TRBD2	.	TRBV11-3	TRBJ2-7	CASSLGFPWLAGKSSYEQYF	TGTGCCAGCAGCTTAGGCTTCCCGTGGCTAGCGGGAAAATCTTCCTACGAGCAGTACTTC
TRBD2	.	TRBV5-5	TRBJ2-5	CASSLDPTSPQETQYF	TGTGCCAGCAGCTTGGACCCGACTAGCCCACAAGAGACCCAGTACTTC
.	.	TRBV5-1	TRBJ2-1	CASSLDSSSPYNEQFF	TGCGCCAGCAGCTTGGATAGCTCCAGCCCCTACAATGAGCAGTTCTTC
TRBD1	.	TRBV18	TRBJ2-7	CASSDDRGKEQYF	TGTGCCAGCTCCGATGACAGGGGGAAAGAGCAGTACTTC
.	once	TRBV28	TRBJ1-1	CASRIPPPPAGFKNTEAFF	TGTGCCAGCCGGATACCCCCGCCGCCGGCAGGGTTCAAGAACACTGAAGCTTTCTTT
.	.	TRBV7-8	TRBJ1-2	CASSLGHLNYGYTF	TGTGCCAGCAGCTTAGGACATCTAAACTATGGCTACACCTTC
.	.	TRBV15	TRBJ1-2	CATSRDREAYGYTF	TGTGCCACCAGCAGAGACAGGGAAGCCTATGGCTACACCTTC
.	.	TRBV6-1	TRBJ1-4	CASSDPMVRLEKLFF	TGTGCCAGCAGTGACCCCATGGTCCGACTTGAAAAACTGTTTTTT
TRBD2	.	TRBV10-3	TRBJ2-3	CAISESGLAGADPAQYF	TGTGCCATCAGTGAGTCGGGACTAGCGGGAGCCGACCCAGCGCAGTATTTT
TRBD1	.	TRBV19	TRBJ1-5	CASSSRTGSLYQPQHF	TGTGCCAGTAGTTCCCGGACAGGGTCTTTGTATCAGCCCCAGCATTTT
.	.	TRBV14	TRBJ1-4	CASSRGLFANEKLFF	TGTGCCAGCAGCCGAGGTCTATTTGCTAATGAAAAACTGTTTTTT
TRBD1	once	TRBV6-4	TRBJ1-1	CASSDGTGAEAFF	TGTGCCAGCAGTGACGGGACAGGGGCTGAAGCTTTCTTT
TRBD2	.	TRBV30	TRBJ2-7	CAWRGSGSALYEQYF	TGTGCCTGGAGAGGTAGCGGGAGTGCCCTCTACGAGCAGTACTTC